Listed below are T cell receptor beta chains from one sample, sequenced in a study of metastatic and nonmetastatic thyroid tumors. MiXCR was used by TCRdb to re-call the PCR reads. The table records 5,000 to 6,000 clones, around 31% of them present only once. Sequencing was performed on adjacent normal tissue. The source is a female donor with papillary thyroid cancer or a benign thyroid nodule (not recorded which). Some clones in this sample may be carry-over from other donors' samples. CDR3s include the opening cysteine and the closing phenylalanine or tryptophan. A D gene is named only where the DNA matches it firmly. Rows give clone size only sometimes, using once, few, many, or a class for an expanded clone.

v_gene,j_gene,d_gene,abundance,CDR3aa,CDR3nt
TRBV27,TRBJ2-1,TRBD2,-,CASSQAEGTSANEQFF,TGTGCCAGCAGTCAGGCCGAGGGGACTAGCGCCAATGAGCAGTTCTTC
TRBV4-1,TRBJ1-5,-,-,CASSQDRARRNQPQHF,TGCGCCAGCAGCCAAGATAGAGCGCGGCGCAATCAGCCCCAGCATTTT
TRBV6-2/TRBV6-3,TRBJ2-1,-,medium-sized,CASSYRRTYNEQFF,TGTGCCAGCAGTTATCGGCGTACCTACAATGAGCAGTTCTTC
TRBV12-3/TRBV12-4,TRBJ2-1,TRBD2,few,CASGLAGGKQFF,TGTGCCAGCGGACTAGCGGGAGGAAAGCAGTTCTTC
TRBV28,TRBJ2-5,TRBD1,medium-sized,CASSSNRGRRETQYF,TGTGCCAGCAGTTCAAACAGGGGGCGCCGGGAGACCCAGTACTTC
TRBV6-5,TRBJ1-1,TRBD1,-,CASSYRGTGGRNTEAFF,TGTGCCAGCAGTTACAGAGGGACAGGGGGCCGGAACACTGAAGCTTTCTTT
TRBV4-3,TRBJ1-6,TRBD1,-,CASSQETGESSPLHF,TGCGCCAGCAGCCAGGAAACAGGGGAGAGTTCACCCCTCCACTTT
TRBV20-1,TRBJ2-1,TRBD2,many,CSVLRTSDMSSYNEQFF,TGCAGCGTCCTAAGGACTAGCGATATGAGCTCCTACAATGAGCAGTTCTTC
TRBV7-9,TRBJ1-6,-,-,CARSPGSSYNSPLHF,TGTGCCCGCAGCCCGGGTAGCTCCTATAATTCACCCCTCCACTTT
TRBV29-1,TRBJ2-5,TRBD1,many,CSVRKSGGETQYF,TGCAGCGTTCGAAAATCAGGGGGAGAGACCCAGTACTTC
TRBV5-6,TRBJ1-1,-,many,CASSFTVYTEAFF,TGTGCCAGCAGCTTTACGGTGTACACTGAAGCTTTCTTT
TRBV6-5,TRBJ1-1,TRBD1,-,CASSFWTGVFNTEAFF,TGTGCCAGCAGTTTCTGGACAGGGGTTTTTAACACTGAAGCTTTCTTT
TRBV5-1,TRBJ2-1,-,-,CASSLEQVARSNEQFF,TGCGCCAGCAGCTTAGAACAGGTAGCGCGATCCAATGAGCAGTTCTTC
TRBV2,TRBJ2-7,-,few,CASSVREPYEQYF,TGTGCCAGCAGTGTAAGGGAACCCTACGAGCAGTACTTC
TRBV6-1,TRBJ1-1,-,few,CASRNTSRGGPAVEAFF,TGTGCCAGCAGGAACACCTCACGTGGAGGACCTGCCGTTGAAGCCTTCTTT
TRBV5-1,TRBJ2-1,-,-,CASSFPYREKVDNEQFF,TGCGCCAGCAGCTTTCCCTACCGGGAGAAAGTCGACAATGAGCAGTTCTTC
TRBV20-1,TRBJ1-2,TRBD1,once,CSARTGENYGYTF,TGCAGTGCTAGGACAGGGGAAAACTATGGCTACACCTTC
TRBV7-3,TRBJ2-1,TRBD2,-,CASSTTSGTGEQFF,TGTGCCAGCAGCACCACTAGCGGGACGGGTGAGCAGTTCTTC
TRBV20-1,TRBJ2-7,-,-,CSARESPADSYEQYF,TGCAGTGCTAGAGAATCCCCCGCAGACTCCTACGAGCAGTACTTC
TRBV2,TRBJ2-7,-,-,CASRLGDFSYEQYF,TGTGCCAGCCGGTTAGGGGACTTCTCCTACGAGCAGTACTTC
TRBV6-1,TRBJ2-7,-,-,CASSDDRYEQYF,TGTGCCAGCAGCGACGACCGCTACGAGCAGTACTTC
TRBV19,TRBJ1-1,-,few,CASTPGTLGINTEAFF,TGTGCCAGTACCCCAGGGACGTTGGGAATCAACACTGAAGCTTTCTTT
TRBV12-5,TRBJ1-1,-,medium-sized,CASGPPWNTEAFF,TGTGCTAGTGGGCCCCCTTGGAACACTGAAGCTTTCTTT
TRBV7-6,TRBJ2-7,TRBD2,medium-sized,CASSLELAGGTYEQYF,TGTGCCAGCAGCTTAGAACTAGCGGGAGGCACCTACGAGCAGTACTTC
TRBV6-1,TRBJ2-3,TRBD2,-,CASSTSGRETDTQYF,TGTGCCAGCAGTACAAGCGGGAGAGAGACAGATACGCAGTATTTT
TRBV11-3,TRBJ2-5,-,medium-sized,CASSSPLGGGETQYF,TGTGCCAGCAGCTCCCCTTTGGGAGGAGGGGAGACCCAGTACTTC
TRBV29-1,TRBJ1-2,-,many,CSVQDNRGYTF,TGCAGCGTTCAAGACAATAGGGGCTACACCTTC
TRBV12-3/TRBV12-4,TRBJ2-7,TRBD1,-,CASSFGSTGAGDEQYF,TGTGCCAGCAGTTTTGGTTCGACAGGGGCTGGGGACGAGCAGTACTTC
TRBV5-1,TRBJ1-1,-,-,CASSLDMGNRPEAFF,TGCGCCAGCAGCTTGGATATGGGCAACCGACCTGAAGCTTTCTTT
TRBV2,TRBJ2-2,-,-,CASTQSGFTGELFF,TGTGCCAGCACCCAGTCCGGGTTTACCGGGGAGCTGTTTTTT
TRBV27,TRBJ2-1,TRBD2,few,CASSVAGTSVHNEQFF,TGTGCCAGCAGCGTAGCAGGGACTAGCGTACACAATGAGCAGTTCTTC
TRBV20-1,TRBJ2-5,-,-,CSARDADKEFQEPQYF,TGCAGTGCTAGAGATGCGGACAAGGAGTTCCAAGAGCCCCAGTACTTC
TRBV3-1,TRBJ1-2,-,medium-sized,CASSQDSYRVSYGYTF,TGTGCCAGCAGCCAAGATTCGTACAGGGTGAGCTATGGCTACACCTTC
TRBV5-1,TRBJ1-4,-,-,CASSVTWNPATNEKLIF,TGCGCCAGCAGCGTGACATGGAACCCAGCCACTAATGAAAAACTGATTTTT
TRBV25-1,TRBJ1-2,-,few,CASSEGGGYGYTF,TGTGCCAGCAGCGAAGGCGGGGGTTATGGCTACACCTTC
TRBV3-1,TRBJ2-5,TRBD2,-,CASSRPGLVYF,TGTGCCAGCAGCCGACCGGGACTAGTTTACTTC
TRBV28,TRBJ2-7,-,-,CASSLGTAGEQYF,TGTGCCAGCAGTTTAGGGACAGCGGGGGAGCAGTACTTC
TRBV11-2,TRBJ2-3,TRBD1,-,CASSLEGTGLTDTQYF,TGTGCCAGCAGCTTAGAGGGGACAGGTCTCACAGATACGCAGTATTTT
TRBV7-2,TRBJ2-7,-,-,CASSSYLGTYEQYF,TGTGCCAGCAGCTCTTACTTGGGCACCTACGAGCAGTACTTC
TRBV12-3/TRBV12-4,TRBJ1-2,-,few,CASSLEQNYGYTF,TGTGCCAGCAGTTTAGAACAAAACTATGGCTACACCTTC
TRBV19,TRBJ2-2,TRBD2,-,CASMWTSGGLTGELFF,TGTGCCAGTATGTGGACTAGCGGGGGATTAACCGGGGAGCTGTTTTTT
TRBV18,TRBJ2-7,-,few,CASSQLPGPGNYEQYF,TGTGCCAGCTCACAACTACCGGGACCGGGTAACTACGAGCAGTACTTC
TRBV19,TRBJ2-1,-,medium-sized,CASRSKEHGGDEQFF,TGTGCCAGTAGAAGTAAAGAGCACGGGGGCGATGAGCAGTTCTTC
TRBV27,TRBJ2-3,-,few,CASSFSGVSTDTQYF,TGTGCCAGCAGTTTCTCCGGGGTCAGCACAGATACGCAGTATTTT
TRBV7-8,TRBJ1-2,-,-,CASSFVQGSCYTF,TGTGCCAGCAGCTTCGTGCAGGGGAGCTGCTACACCTTC
TRBV20-1,TRBJ2-3,-,medium-sized,CSSDNRDTLTDTQYF,TGCAGTTCTGATAACCGGGACACCCTCACAGATACGCAGTATTTT
TRBV6-2/TRBV6-3,TRBJ2-2,TRBD2,-,CASRPRLAGSNTGELFF,TGTGCCAGCAGACCTCGACTAGCGGGATCGAACACCGGGGAGCTGTTTTTT
TRBV11-1,TRBJ2-1,-,-,CASSLGQGGGNEQFF,TGTGCCAGCAGCTTAGGTCAGGGAGGTGGAAATGAGCAGTTCTTC
TRBV5-1,TRBJ2-7,-,medium-sized,CASSLDGSYEQYF,TGCGCCAGCAGCTTGGACGGATCCTACGAGCAGTACTTC